Given below is one T cell receptor beta chain in context. Its antigen specificity is not known. Base qualities were left out, and no much larger clone turns up one base away. The receptor library was made with RT-PCR. TCRdb names NextSeq 550 as the instrument used. Starting from the raw public reads, TCRdb applied fastp trimming at Q25, assembled clones with MiXCR and retained in-frame beta chains. For every CDR3 protein sequence, its rows merge into one entry that carries the most common genes and DNA. The sample yields approximately 170,000 distinct CDR3 sequences; about a quarter were counted once. The ten largest clones capture roughly a quarter of the sample. Germline trimming amounts to 6 bases on V and 3 bases on J, with 13 as the count of junction bases outside the gene matches. For CDR1 and CDR2, the germline V gene (reference sequence) lists SEHNR and FQNEAQ. CDR3 length: 17 amino acids, cysteine to phenylalanine. This entry keeps only the CDR3 DNA: 51 bases, framed from base 1.

These data come from a study of patients and donors after allogeneic stem cell transplantation (TCRdb year 2020). The V and J genes are TRBV7-9 and TRBJ2-7, with 11 bases in between that match TRBD2. The sample comprised blood, either unsorted or a sorted T cell fraction (not recorded which). This TCR was sampled from a human donor who was either an allogeneic HSCT recipient or a stem cell or donor lymphocyte infusion donor (not recorded which). It is not recorded whose cells these are; they may come from a transplant donor. The bases read TGTGCCAGCAGTCCAAGCGACGGGACTAGCGGATTCTACGAGCAGTACTTC. It translates as CASSPSDGTSGFYEQYF. Outside the CDR3, residues come from the reference TRBV7-9 and TRBJ2-7 proteins, so the full variable domain is: DTGVSQNPRHKITKRGQNVTFRCDPISEHNRLYWYRQTLGQGPEFLTYFQNEAQLEKSRLLSDRFSAERPKGSFSTLEIQRTEQGDSAMYLCASSPSDGTSGFYEQYFGPGTRLTVT.